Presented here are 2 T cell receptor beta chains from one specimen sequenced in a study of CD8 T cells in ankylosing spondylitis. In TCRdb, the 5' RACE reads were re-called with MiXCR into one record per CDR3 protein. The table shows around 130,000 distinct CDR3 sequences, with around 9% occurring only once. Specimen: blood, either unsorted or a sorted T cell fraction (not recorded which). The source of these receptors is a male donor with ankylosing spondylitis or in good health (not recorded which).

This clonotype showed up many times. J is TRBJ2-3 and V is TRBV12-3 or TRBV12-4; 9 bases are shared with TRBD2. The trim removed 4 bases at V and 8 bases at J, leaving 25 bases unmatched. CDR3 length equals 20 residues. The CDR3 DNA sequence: TGTGCCAGCAGTTCCGGACTAGCGTTTGAGGCGGCAGAGCATTTGGGTACGCAGTATTTT. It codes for CASSSGLAFEAAEHLGTQYF.

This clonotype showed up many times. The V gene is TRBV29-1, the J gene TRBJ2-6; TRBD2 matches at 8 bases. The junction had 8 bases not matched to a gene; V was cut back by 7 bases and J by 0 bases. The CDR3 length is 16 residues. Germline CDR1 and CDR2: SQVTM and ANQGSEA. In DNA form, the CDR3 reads TGCAGCGCGACCTCGGGGGGGCCCTCTGGGGCCAACGTCCTGACTTTC. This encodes CSATSGGPSGANVLTF.